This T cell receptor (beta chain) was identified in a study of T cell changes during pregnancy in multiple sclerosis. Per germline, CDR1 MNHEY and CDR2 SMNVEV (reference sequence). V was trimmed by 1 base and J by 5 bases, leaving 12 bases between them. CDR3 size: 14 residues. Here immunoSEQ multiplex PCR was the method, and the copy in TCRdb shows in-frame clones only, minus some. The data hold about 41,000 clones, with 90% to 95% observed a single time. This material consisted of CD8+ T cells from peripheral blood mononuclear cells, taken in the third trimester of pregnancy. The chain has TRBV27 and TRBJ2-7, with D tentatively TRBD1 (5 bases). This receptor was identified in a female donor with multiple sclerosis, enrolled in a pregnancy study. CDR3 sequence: CASSLLGSGNEQYF. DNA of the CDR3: TGTGCCAGCAGTTTATTAGGTTCAGGGAACGAGCAGTACTTC.